Listed below are T cell receptor beta chains from one sample, sequenced in a study of blood T cell repertoires in COVID-19. The method was immunoSEQ multiplex PCR; TCRdb's version includes in-frame clones alone and lacks a portion of them. The data show 200,000 to 250,000 clones, approximately 82% seen once. Sequencing used PBMCs or T cells enriched from blood (not recorded which). The receptors were sampled from a man in his forties who had recovered from COVID-19. The CDR3 runs from the conserved cysteine through the conserved F or W. D genes are given only for firm matches. Part of the rows lack a size; the others show once, few, many or a class for expanded clones.

size | J | D | V | DNA | CDR3
NA | TRBJ2-7 | NA | TRBV5-4 | TGTGCCAGCAGCCCCGACTTGGCGACAGCCTACGAGCAGTACTTC | CASSPDLATAYEQYF
NA | TRBJ1-2 | TRBD1 | TRBV20-1 | TGCAGTGCGGGACAGGGGGGAGGCTACACCTTC | CSAGQGGGYTF
few | TRBJ1-6 | NA | TRBV28 | TGTGCCAGCAGTTTTTGGGGCAGCCTAAATTCACCCCTCCACTTT | CASSFWGSLNSPLHF
NA | TRBJ2-5 | TRBD2 | TRBV7-3 | TGTGCCAGCAGCTGGACGAGCGGGAGAGGAGAGACCCAGTACTTC | CASSWTSGRGETQYF
few | TRBJ1-1 | NA | TRBV27 | TGTGCCAGCACCCCGGGGGGCACGGGAAACACTGAAGCTTTCTTT | CASTPGGTGNTEAFF
NA | TRBJ2-1 | TRBD1 | TRBV28 | TGTGCCAGCAGCAGCCAGGGGGCTGACTCCTACAATGAGCAGTTCTTC | CASSSQGADSYNEQFF
many | TRBJ1-5 | TRBD1 | TRBV19 | TGTGCCAGTATTGGGACAGGGCTGAGCAATCAGCCCCAGCATTTT | CASIGTGLSNQPQHF
NA | TRBJ1-2 | TRBD1 | TRBV9 | TGTGCCAGCAGCGTCTTAGGGGGCAGCTATGGCTACACCTTC | CASSVLGGSYGYTF
NA | TRBJ1-2 | NA | TRBV15 | TGTGCCACCAGCACTCGAAACGCGGACAGCTATGGCTACACCTTC | CATSTRNADSYGYTF
NA | TRBJ2-3 | TRBD2 | TRBV10-3 | TGTGCCATCAGTGAGGGGAGGGTCACAGATACGCAGTATTTT | CAISEGRVTDTQYF
once | TRBJ2-3 | NA | TRBV4-3 | TGCGCCAGCAGCCAAGAAGACAGCAGCACAGATACGCAGTATTTT | CASSQEDSSTDTQYF
many | TRBJ2-3 | NA | TRBV27 | TGTGCCAGCAGTTTATCGGCGGGGACAGATACGCAGTATTTT | CASSLSAGTDTQYF
NA | TRBJ2-7 | NA | TRBV28 | TGTGCCAGCAGTCTACTATCAGGGGTGCAGTACTTC | CASSLLSGVQYF
NA | TRBJ1-1 | NA | TRBV3-1/TRBV3-2 | TGTGCCAGCAGCCAAGGGTTTGGCCGTCAGGGTGAAGCTTTCTTT | CASSQGFGRQGEAFF
many | TRBJ1-4 | TRBD1 | TRBV5-4 | TGTGCCAGCAGCGCAGGGGGCGGAGAGGAAAAACTGTTTTTT | CASSAGGGEEKLFF
NA | TRBJ2-2 | TRBD2 | TRBV2 | TGTGCCAGCAGTGAGGGAGGGCAAACCGGGGAGCTGTTTTTT | CASSEGGQTGELFF
NA | TRBJ2-3 | NA | TRBV11-3 | TGTGCCAGCAGCGATCGGGGGGCCGATACGCAGTATTTT | CASSDRGADTQYF
once | TRBJ2-3 | TRBD1 | TRBV24-1 | TGTGCCACCAGTGATTATCCGGGACAGTGGGGAGCAGATACGCAGTATTTT | CATSDYPGQWGADTQYF
NA | TRBJ2-2 | TRBD1 | TRBV3-1/TRBV3-2 | TGTGCCAGCAGCCAAGAAAACCGACAGGGTTGGACCGGGGAGCTGTTTTTT | CASSQENRQGWTGELFF
once | TRBJ2-3 | TRBD1 | TRBV7-9 | TGTGCCAGCAGCTTAGGACAGGGGTCCGGGGATACGCAGTATTTT | CASSLGQGSGDTQYF
NA | TRBJ1-5 | NA | TRBV27 | TGTGCCAGCAGTTTCATGGCTCAGCAGCCCCAGCATTTT | CASSFMAQQPQHF
few | TRBJ1-5 | NA | TRBV4-2 | TGTGCCAGCAGCCAAGACGGTAATCAGCCCCAGCATTTT | CASSQDGNQPQHF
NA | TRBJ1-1 | NA | TRBV5-3 | TGTGCCAGAACCTTCCCTTCCCAGGACTCGAACACTGAAGCTTTCTTT | CARTFPSQDSNTEAFF
NA | TRBJ1-2 | TRBD1 | TRBV5-1 | TGCGCCAGCAGCCACGGGACAGATACTGGTGGCTACACCTTC | CASSHGTDTGGYTF
NA | TRBJ2-2 | NA | TRBV29-1 | TGCAGCGTTTGGACAATGAACACCGGGGAGCTGTTTTTT | CSVWTMNTGELFF
NA | TRBJ1-6 | NA | TRBV12-3/TRBV12-4 | TGTGCCAGCAGACAAAATTCACCCCTCCACTTT | CASRQNSPLHF
NA | TRBJ2-5 | NA | TRBV7-8 | TGTGCCAGCAGCCCACGGGATTTCAAAGAGACCCAGTACTTC | CASSPRDFKETQYF
NA | TRBJ2-7 | TRBD1 | TRBV11-2 | TGTGCCAGCAGCTCCGGGACAGGGACTTACTACGAGCAGTACTTC | CASSSGTGTYYEQYF
NA | TRBJ2-7 | NA | TRBV9 | TGTGCCAGCAGCGTCAGCCCAGGGTTCTACGAGCAGTACTTC | CASSVSPGFYEQYF
once | TRBJ2-3 | NA | TRBV9 | TGTGCCAGCAGCTCAGGGGTCCCCACAGATACGCAGTATTTT | CASSSGVPTDTQYF
NA | TRBJ2-7 | NA | TRBV13 | TGTGCCAGCAGCAACCGCCGGGCCCGAAGGGGGTACGAGCAGTACTTC | CASSNRRARRGYEQYF
NA | TRBJ1-1 | NA | TRBV9 | TGTGCCAGCAGCGTAGCTATGACGCCTAGGGGCACTGAAGCTTTCTTT | CASSVAMTPRGTEAFF
once | TRBJ2-1 | TRBD2 | TRBV29-1 | TGCAGCGTAACCGGGACTAGCGCCACACATCGTGCCAATGAGCAGTTCTTC | CSVTGTSATHRANEQFF
NA | TRBJ2-5 | TRBD1 | TRBV15 | TGTGCCACCAGCAGAGTGGGGACAGGGGGATACGAGACCCAGTACTTC | CATSRVGTGGYETQYF
few | TRBJ1-1 | NA | TRBV30 | TGTGCCGCGGAGTATAGGCTGGGCACTGAAGCTTTCTTT | CAAEYRLGTEAFF
NA | TRBJ2-5 | TRBD2 | TRBV7-3 | TGTGCCAGCAGTTCCGCCCTAGCGGGGGGGGTGGAGACCCAGTACTTC | CASSSALAGGVETQYF
NA | TRBJ1-1 | TRBD1 | TRBV27 | TGTGCCAGCAGTCCAAGGGACAGTGAAGCTTTCTTT | CASSPRDSEAFF
NA | TRBJ1-1 | NA | TRBV20-1 | TGCAGTGCTAGGGAGCAGGGGTCCGCTTTCTTT | CSAREQGSAFF
NA | TRBJ2-1 | TRBD2 | TRBV9 | TGTGCCAGCAGCCTCAAGCGGGAGGCAAGCTCCTACAATGAGCAGTTCTTC | CASSLKREASSYNEQFF
NA | TRBJ2-5 | TRBD2 | TRBV28 | TGTGCCAGCAGCACCCCCCGGGAGGGCGGAGAGACCCAGTACTTC | CASSTPREGGETQYF
NA | TRBJ1-6 | NA | TRBV7-2 | TGTGCCAGCGGGGGGGACTATTTAAATTCACCCCTCCACTTT | CASGGDYLNSPLHF
NA | TRBJ2-7 | NA | TRBV29-1 | TGCAGCGGTCTGCAGGGGATCGAGCAGTACTTC | CSGLQGIEQYF
NA | TRBJ1-1 | NA | TRBV6-2/TRBV6-3 | TGTGCCAGCAGTTACCTGGACAGAGGAGCTTTCTTT | CASSYLDRGAFF
many | TRBJ2-1 | NA | TRBV4-2 | TGTGCCTCCTCATCCGCTGGGGGGACCGAAAGCTCCTACAATGAGCAGTTCTTC | CASSSAGGTESSYNEQFF
NA | TRBJ1-2 | TRBD1 | TRBV27 | TGTGCCAGCAGGACAGGGGCTGTAGGCTACACCTTC | CASRTGAVGYTF
NA | TRBJ2-1 | TRBD2 | TRBV9 | TGTGCCAGCAGCGTAGAAGGGGCGGGACTAAGCTCCTACAATGAGCAGTTCTTC | CASSVEGAGLSSYNEQFF
NA | TRBJ1-5 | TRBD1 | TRBV7-3 | TGTGCCAGCAGCTTAGACAGGGGGCTCAATCAGCCCCAGCATTTT | CASSLDRGLNQPQHF
NA | TRBJ2-5 | NA | TRBV7-2 | TGTGCCAGCAGCCTCCCGGAGGGAGGAGAGACCCAGTACTTC | CASSLPEGGETQYF
once | TRBJ1-1 | NA | TRBV3-1/TRBV3-2 | TGTGCCAGCAGCCTGCGGCCTCTGGGTGAAGCTTTCTTT | CASSLRPLGEAFF
NA | TRBJ1-1 | NA | TRBV6-5 | TGTGCCAGCAGCCCCCGTGGGCGGAACACTGAAGCTTTCTTT | CASSPRGRNTEAFF
NA | TRBJ1-6 | NA | TRBV6-6 | TGTGCCAGCACCACTAGCTCCTATAATTCACCCCTCCACTTT | CASTTSSYNSPLHF
NA | TRBJ1-1 | NA | TRBV30 | TGTGCCTGGACCGATACAGGGTACACTGAAGCTTTCTTT | CAWTDTGYTEAFF